This TCR beta chain was identified during a study of T cell repertoires in cytomegalovirus infection. Study context: A matching HLA type, together with CMV infection, was signaled by public TCR beta signatures.

On this clonotype itself: What it recognizes is unknown.

Via MiXCR, TCRdb re-called the reads, giving one row per CDR3 protein. This table holds about 700,000 distinct CDR3 sequences, 30% to 40% found once. The CDR3 covers 16 residues. The V and J ends lost 1 base and 5 bases, in that order; junction bases with no gene match: 6. CDR1 LGHNA and CDR2 YSLEER come from the germline V gene. The receptor was isolated from a human donor in good health (CMV status not recorded). Some clones in this sample may be carry-over from other donors' samples. Specimen: cultured PBMCs, collected from culture after CMV antigen stimulation. The chain combines TRBV4-3 with TRBJ2-5; 11 nucleotides match TRBD1. The CDR3 here is CASSQGWTGGAETQYF. DNA for the CDR3: TGCGCCAGCAGCCAAGGATGGACAGGGGGCGCGGAGACCCAGTACTTC.